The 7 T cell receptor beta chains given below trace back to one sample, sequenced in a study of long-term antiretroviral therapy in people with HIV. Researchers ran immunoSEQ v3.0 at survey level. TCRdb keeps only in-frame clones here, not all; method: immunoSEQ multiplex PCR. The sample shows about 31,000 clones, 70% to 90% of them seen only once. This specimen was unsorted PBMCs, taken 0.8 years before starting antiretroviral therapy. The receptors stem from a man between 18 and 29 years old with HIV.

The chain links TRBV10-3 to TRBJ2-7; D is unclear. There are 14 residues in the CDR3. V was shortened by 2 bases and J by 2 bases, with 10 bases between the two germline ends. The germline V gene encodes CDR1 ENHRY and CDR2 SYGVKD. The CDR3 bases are TGTGCCATCAGTGAGGAGGCCTATACCTACGAGCAGTACTTC. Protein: CAISEEAYTYEQYF.

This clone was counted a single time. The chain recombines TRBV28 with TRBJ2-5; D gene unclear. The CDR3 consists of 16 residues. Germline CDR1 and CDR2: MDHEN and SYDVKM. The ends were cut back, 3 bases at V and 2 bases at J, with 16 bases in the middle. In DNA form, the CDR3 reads TGTGCCAGCAGTTTTAGCCCGACCGAACTACAAGAGACCCAGTACTTC. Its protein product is CASSFSPTELQETQYF.

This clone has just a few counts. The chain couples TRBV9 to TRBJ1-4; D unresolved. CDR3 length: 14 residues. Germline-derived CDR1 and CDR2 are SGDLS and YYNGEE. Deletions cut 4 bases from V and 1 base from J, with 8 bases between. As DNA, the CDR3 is TGTGCCAGCAGCCCCACCAAAACTAATGAAAAACTGTTTTTT. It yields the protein CASSPTKTNEKLFF.

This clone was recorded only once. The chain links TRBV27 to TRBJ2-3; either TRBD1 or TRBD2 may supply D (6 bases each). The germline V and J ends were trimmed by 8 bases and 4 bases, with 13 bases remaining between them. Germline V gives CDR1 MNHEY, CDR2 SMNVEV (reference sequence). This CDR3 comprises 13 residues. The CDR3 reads CASSRGPPDTQYF. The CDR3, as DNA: TGTGCCAGCTCACGGGGGCCCCCAGATACGCAGTATTTT.

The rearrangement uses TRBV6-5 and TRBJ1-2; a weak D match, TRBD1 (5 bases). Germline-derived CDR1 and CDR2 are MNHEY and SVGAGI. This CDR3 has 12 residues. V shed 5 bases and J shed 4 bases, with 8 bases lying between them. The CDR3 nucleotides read TGTGCCAGCAGTCCGGGGGGCTATGGCTACACCTTC. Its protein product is CASSPGGYGYTF.

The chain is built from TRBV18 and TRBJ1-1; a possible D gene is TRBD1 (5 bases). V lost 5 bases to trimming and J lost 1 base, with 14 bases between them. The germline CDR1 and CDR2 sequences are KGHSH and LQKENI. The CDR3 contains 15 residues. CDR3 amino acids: CASSAGTGGNTEAFF. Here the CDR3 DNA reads TGTGCCAGCTCAGCCGGGACGGGGGGGAACACTGAAGCTTTCTTT.

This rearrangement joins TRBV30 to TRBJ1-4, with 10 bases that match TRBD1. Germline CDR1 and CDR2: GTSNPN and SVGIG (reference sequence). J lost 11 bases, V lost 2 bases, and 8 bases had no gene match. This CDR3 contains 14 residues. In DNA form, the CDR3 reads TGTGCCTGGAGTCCCGACAGGGGGCGCCAGAAACTGTTTTTT. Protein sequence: CAWSPDRGRQKLFF.